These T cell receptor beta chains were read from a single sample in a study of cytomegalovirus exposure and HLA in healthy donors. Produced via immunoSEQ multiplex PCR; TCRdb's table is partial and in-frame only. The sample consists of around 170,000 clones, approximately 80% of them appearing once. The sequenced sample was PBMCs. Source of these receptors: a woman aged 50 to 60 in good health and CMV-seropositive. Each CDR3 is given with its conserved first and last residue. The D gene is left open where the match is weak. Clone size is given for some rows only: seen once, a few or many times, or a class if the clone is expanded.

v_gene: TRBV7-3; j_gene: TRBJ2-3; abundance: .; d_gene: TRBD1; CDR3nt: TGTGCCAGCAGCTCCGGGACAGGCCCAGATACGCAGTATTTT; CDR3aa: CASSSGTGPDTQYF
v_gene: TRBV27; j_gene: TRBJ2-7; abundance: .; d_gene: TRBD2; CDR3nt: TGTGCCAGCAGTTTCGGGGGGGCTGGCTACGAGCAGTACTTC; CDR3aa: CASSFGGAGYEQYF
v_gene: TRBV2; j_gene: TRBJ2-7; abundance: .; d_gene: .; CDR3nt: TGTGCCAGCAGTCCCCAGGGGAACTTTTACGAGCAGTACTTC; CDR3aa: CASSPQGNFYEQYF
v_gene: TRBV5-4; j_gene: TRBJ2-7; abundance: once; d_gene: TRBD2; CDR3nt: TGTGCCAGCACCATTGCGCGGGGGGACTACGAGCAGTACTTC; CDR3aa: CASTIARGDYEQYF
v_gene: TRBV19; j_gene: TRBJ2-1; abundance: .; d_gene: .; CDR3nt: TGTGCCAGTAGTGGCTTAGGGGCGGCGGCTTACAATGAGCAGTTCTTC; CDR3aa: CASSGLGAAAYNEQFF
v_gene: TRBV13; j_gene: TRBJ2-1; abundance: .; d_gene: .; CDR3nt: TGTGCCAGCAGCTCTCCCCGGGACTTCCGAAGGAATGAGCAGTTCTTC; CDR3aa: CASSSPRDFRRNEQFF
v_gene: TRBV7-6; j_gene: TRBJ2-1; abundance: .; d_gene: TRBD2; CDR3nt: TGTGCCAGCAGCTCTAGCGGGGGTAACAATGAGCAGTTCTTC; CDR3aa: CASSSSGGNNEQFF
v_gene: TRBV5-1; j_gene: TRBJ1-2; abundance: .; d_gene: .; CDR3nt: TGCGCCAGCAGCCTGAACAGGAACTATGGCTACACCTTC; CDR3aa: CASSLNRNYGYTF
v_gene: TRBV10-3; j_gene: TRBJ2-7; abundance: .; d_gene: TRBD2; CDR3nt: TGTGCCATCAGCGGGGGGGCGAGCGAGCAGTACTTC; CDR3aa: CAISGGASEQYF
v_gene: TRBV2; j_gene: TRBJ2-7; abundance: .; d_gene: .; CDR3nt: TGTGCCAGCAGTAAAGACAGGTACTCCTACGAGCAGTACTTC; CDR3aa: CASSKDRYSYEQYF
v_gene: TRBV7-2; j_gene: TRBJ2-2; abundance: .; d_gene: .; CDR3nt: TGTGCCAGCAGATCACCGGGACACGGTATCTGGGAGCTGTTTTTT; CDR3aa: CASRSPGHGIWELFF
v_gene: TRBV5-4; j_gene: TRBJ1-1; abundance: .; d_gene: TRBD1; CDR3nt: TGTGCCAGCAGCCTCGGGACAGGGGGCGGGAACACTGAAGCTTTCTTT; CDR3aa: CASSLGTGGGNTEAFF
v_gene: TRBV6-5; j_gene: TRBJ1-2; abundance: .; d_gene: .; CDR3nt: TGTGCCAGCAGCGCAGTTAACTATGGCTACACCTTC; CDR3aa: CASSAVNYGYTF
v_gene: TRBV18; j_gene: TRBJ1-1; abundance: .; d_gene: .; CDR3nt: TGTGCCAGCTCACCATCGGGACTTCCGGTGGGCACTGAAGCTTTCTTT; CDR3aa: CASSPSGLPVGTEAFF
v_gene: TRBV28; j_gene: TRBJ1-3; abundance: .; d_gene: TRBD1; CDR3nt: TGTGCCAGCAGTTTTGGGACAGGGCTGATTACCTCTGGAAACACCATATATTTT; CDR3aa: CASSFGTGLITSGNTIYF
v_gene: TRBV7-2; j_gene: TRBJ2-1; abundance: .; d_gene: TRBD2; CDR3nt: TGTGCCAGCAGCAAGACTAGCGGACAATACAATGAGCAGTTCTTC; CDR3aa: CASSKTSGQYNEQFF
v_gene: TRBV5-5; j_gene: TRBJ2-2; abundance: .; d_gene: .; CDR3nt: TGTGCCAGCAGCCTACAGGTGAGGGAGCTGTTTTTT; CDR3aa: CASSLQVRELFF
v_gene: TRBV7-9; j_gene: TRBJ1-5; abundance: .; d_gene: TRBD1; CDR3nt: TGTGCCAGCAGCCCTGGACAGGGGGCGAGAAGTAGCAATCAGCCCCAGCATTTT; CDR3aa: CASSPGQGARSSNQPQHF
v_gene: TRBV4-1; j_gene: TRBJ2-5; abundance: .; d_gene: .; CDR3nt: TGCGCCAGCAGCCTCTTGGGGGGGACCCAGTACTTC; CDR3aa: CASSLLGGTQYF
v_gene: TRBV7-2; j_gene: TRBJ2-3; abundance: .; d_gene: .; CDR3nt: TGTGCCAGCAGCTTTTCGAACGGGTACACAGATACGCAGTATTTT; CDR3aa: CASSFSNGYTDTQYF
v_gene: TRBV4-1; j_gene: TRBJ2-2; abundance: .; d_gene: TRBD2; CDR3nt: TGCGCCAGCAGCCAGCAAGCGGGGGGGCACACCGGGGAGCTGTTTTTT; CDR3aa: CASSQQAGGHTGELFF
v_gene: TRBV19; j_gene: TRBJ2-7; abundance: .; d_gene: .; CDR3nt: TGTGCCAGTAGTATTCTGAACAGCCACGAGCAGTACTTC; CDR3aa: CASSILNSHEQYF
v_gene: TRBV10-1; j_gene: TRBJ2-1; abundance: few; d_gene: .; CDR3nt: TGCGCCAGCAGGTTCCCGGGGGAGTTCCCTTTCTACAATGAGCAGTTCTTC; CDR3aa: CASRFPGEFPFYNEQFF